The 29 T cell receptor beta chains listed next were all sequenced from one sample in a study of CD8 T cells in Susac syndrome. With random hexamers, reverse transcription was performed on about 0.5 to 1 ug of RNA. TCRdb independently ran MiXCR on the immunoSEQ multiplex PCR reads; one entry per CDR3 protein. The data hold over 150,000 distinct CDR3 sequences, with over 90% observed a single time. The sequencing sample was made of CD4+ T cells from PBMCs. Every receptor here comes from a human donor with multiple sclerosis.

V is TRBV20-1 and J is TRBJ2-3; no reliable D call. V was pared by 6 bases and J by 5 bases, with 9 bases between. The germline gives CDR1 DFQATT, CDR2 SNEGSKA (reference sequence). This CDR3 spans 11 amino acids. The DNA of the CDR3 is TGCAGTGCCACACTGGGAGATACGCAGTATTTT. It translates to CSATLGDTQYF.

The rearrangement uses TRBV20-1 and TRBJ2-1; the match to TRBD1 covers 9 bases. The CDR3 runs to 13 residues. Trimming removed 6 bases from V and 6 bases from J; junction bases left unmatched: 6. Germline V gene data show CDR1 as DFQATT and CDR2 as SNEGSKA (reference sequence). As DNA, the CDR3 is TGCAGTGCGGGACAGGGAATGATCAATGAGCAGTTCTTC. Its translation: CSAGQGMINEQFF.

The chain couples TRBV29-1 to TRBJ2-7, with D possibly being TRBD2 (6 bases). The germline V gene has CDR1 SQVTM and CDR2 ANQGSEA. The CDR3 is 13 residues long. Trimming took off 4 bases at V and 2 bases at J, with 12 bases between the two ends. The CDR3 DNA reads TGCAGCGTTGGGCAGGGAGGACCCTACGAGCAGTACTTC. This sequence encodes CSVGQGGPYEQYF.

This chain links TRBV5-1 with TRBJ2-7; 8 bases match TRBD1. From germline, CDR1 is SGHRS and CDR2 YFSETQ. CDR3 length: 15 amino acids. V lost 5 bases to trimming and J lost 4 bases; unmatched junction nucleotides: 11. This CDR3 reads CASRRSIQGEYEQYF. The CDR3 coding sequence is TGCGCCAGCAGACGAAGTATACAGGGGGAATACGAGCAGTACTTC.

The chain links TRBV7-9 to TRBJ1-1; D call uncertain. The CDR3 has 12 residues. The V gene's germline CDR1 is SEHNR and CDR2 FQNEAQ (reference sequence). V lost 0 bases and J 8 bases, leaving 7 bases between the germline ends. The CDR3 reads CASSLAAREAFF. CDR3 nucleotides: TGTGCCAGCAGCTTAGCCGCTAGGGAAGCTTTCTTT.

This clonotype was found once. This chain joins TRBV29-1 and TRBJ1-5, with D perhaps matching TRBD1 (5 bases). In germline, CDR1 is SQVTM, CDR2 ANQGSEA. This CDR3 is 14 amino acids long. Trimming removed 4 bases from V and 4 bases from J, with 14 bases in between. The CDR3 nucleotides are TGCAGCGTTGGAAGTGGGGCCGAAAATCAGCCCCAGCATTTT. It yields the protein CSVGSGAENQPQHF.

The rearrangement uses TRBV4-1 and TRBJ2-7, with D unresolved. CDR3 length: 15 amino acids. Trimming cost V 0 bases and J 2 bases, with 11 bases left between them. Germline V gene lookup returns CDR1 MGHRA and CDR2 YSYEKL. This CDR3 is CASSQDNSFPYEQYF. CDR3 bases: TGCGCCAGCAGCCAAGACAACAGTTTTCCCTACGAGCAGTACTTC.

This clonotype was seen only once. The chain recombines TRBV7-3 with TRBJ1-1; D gene unclear. The germline V and J ends were trimmed by 5 bases and 8 bases, with 18 bases remaining between them. The CDR3 consists of 14 residues. Per the germline V gene, CDR1 is SGHTA and CDR2 is FQGTGA. The CDR3 sequence: CASSRTGPQAEAFF. The CDR3 DNA reads TGTGCCAGCAGCCGAACCGGGCCCCAAGCGGAAGCTTTCTTT.

The sample holds one count of this clonotype. The chain links TRBV6-6 to TRBJ2-2; D unresolved. Germline V lookup: CDR1 MNHNY, CDR2 SVGAGI (reference sequence). This CDR3 is built from 16 residues. The ends were cut back, 2 bases at V and 3 bases at J, with 13 bases in the middle. The CDR3 bases are TGTGCCAGCAGTTACGGGAACGTCTGGTACACCGGGGAGCTGTTTTTT. It yields the protein CASSYGNVWYTGELFF.

This clonotype was detected once. The chain links TRBV29-1 to TRBJ1-1; D not certain. The CDR3 extends over 12 amino acids. Germline CDR1 and CDR2: SQVTM and ANQGSEA. V was pared by 4 bases and J by 2 bases, with 8 bases between. CDR3 DNA: TGCAGCGTTGTCGAGAGTAACACTGAAGCTTTCTTT. Translating it yields CSVVESNTEAFF.

CDR3 DNA sequence: TGTGCCTGCAACAGCGTGAACACCGGGGAGCTGTTTTTT. It specifies CACNSVNTGELFF. J is TRBJ2-2 and V is TRBV3-1, with unresolved D. This CDR3 spans 13 amino acids. Per germline, CDR1 LGHDT and CDR2 YNNKEL (reference sequence). The ends were cut back, 11 bases at V and 1 base at J, with 11 bases in the middle.

CDR3 in amino acids: CAWSEGLTDTDTQYF. CDR3 nucleotides: TGTGCCTGGAGTGAGGGCTTGACGGATACAGATACGCAGTATTTT. This chain joins TRBV30 and TRBJ2-3; no firm D call. The CDR3 is 15 residues long. Germline CDR1 and CDR2: GTSNPN and SVGIG (reference sequence). Trimming stripped 1 base from V and 3 bases from J, with 14 bases between.

The V and J genes are TRBV3-1 and TRBJ2-1; 9 nucleotides line up with TRBD2. Germline loops: CDR1 LGHDT, CDR2 YNNKEL (reference sequence). The CDR3 is made up of 16 amino acids. V shed 1 base and J 8 bases; nucleotides not matched to a gene: 9. CDR3 DNA sequence: TGTGCCAGCAGCCAAGTGACGCCGGGACTAGCCCATGAGCAGTTCTTC. Encoded protein: CASSQVTPGLAHEQFF.

The count of this clonotype is one. The V gene is TRBV15, the J gene TRBJ2-1; a possible D gene is TRBD2 (5 bases). Germline values: CDR1 LNHNV, CDR2 YYDKDF (reference sequence). This CDR3 has 16 amino acids. With 0 bases removed from V and 6 bases from J, the gap between germline ends came to 15 bases. The CDR3 sequence: CATSRDPGIITNEQFF. As DNA, the CDR3 is TGTGCCACCAGCAGAGATCCGGGGATTATAACCAATGAGCAGTTCTTC.

The chain combines TRBV6-5 with TRBJ2-7; 9 bases are a match to TRBD1. Germline V gives CDR1 MNHEY, CDR2 SVGAGI. The J segment lost 1 base and the V segment lost 2 bases, leaving 6 bases of the junction unmatched. The CDR3 is made up of 16 amino acids. CDR3 coding DNA: TGTGCCAGCAGTTACATGGGACAGGGTCATTCCTACGAGCAGTACTTC. Protein: CASSYMGQGHSYEQYF.

The V and J genes are TRBV20-1 and TRBJ2-7, with TRBD2 matching over 11 bases. Germline V lookup: CDR1 DFQATT, CDR2 SNEGSKA (reference sequence). The junction had 7 bases not matched to a gene; V was cut back by 5 bases and J by 7 bases. This CDR3 spans 13 amino acids. The CDR3 DNA reads as TGCAGTGCTGAACTAGCGGGAGTAGAAGAGCAGTACTTC. Protein: CSAELAGVEEQYF.

The V and J genes are TRBV6-6 and TRBJ2-7, with D uncertain. Germline CDR1 reads MNHNY; CDR2 reads SVGAGI (reference sequence). This CDR3 has 11 residues. Between the trimmed V and J ends, which lost 7 bases and 5 bases, there was a span of 9 bases. The CDR3 reads CASTKGHEQYF. DNA for the CDR3: TGTGCCAGCACGAAGGGTCACGAGCAGTACTTC.

This chain uses TRBV7-9 with TRBJ2-5, with 8 positions matching TRBD2. V dropped 6 bases and J dropped 4; count of bases not matched to a gene: 10. Per the germline V gene, CDR1 is SEHNR and CDR2 is FQNEAQ (reference sequence). The CDR3 sequence is 15 residues long. CDR3 sequence: CASRPTRGGRETQYF. CDR3 bases: TGTGCCAGCAGGCCAACTCGGGGGGGCCGAGAGACCCAGTACTTC.

The chain recombines TRBV20-1 with TRBJ2-7; 7 bases match TRBD1. V lost 8 bases to trimming and J lost 0 bases; unmatched junction nucleotides: 7. CDR1 is DFQATT and CDR2 is SNEGSKA in the germline V gene (reference sequence). CDR3 length: 13 residues. In DNA form, the CDR3 reads TGCAGTTCCTCAGGGGGATCCTCCTACGAGCAGTACTTC. Its protein is CSSSGGSSYEQYF.

The chain employs TRBV5-4 and TRBJ2-1; the D gene is possibly TRBD1 (6 bases). V dropped 0 bases and J dropped 2 bases, with 18 bases sitting between them. Germline CDR1 is SGHNT and CDR2 is YYREEE (reference sequence). The CDR3 covers 18 residues. The DNA of the CDR3 is TGTGCCAGCAGCTTGGGGGACCACCGACAGGTCGCCTACAATGAGCAGTTCTTC. It translates to CASSLGDHRQVAYNEQFF.

This clonotype showed up just a few times. The gene calls are TRBV5-1 and TRBJ2-7; no clear D. Germline lookup yields CDR1 SGHRS and CDR2 YFSETQ. The CDR3 is 14 residues long. V gave up 0 bases and J gave up 7 bases, with 14 bases separating them. DNA for the CDR3: TGCGCCAGCAGCTTGGCCCAGGACCACGGGGAGCAGTACTTC. It codes for CASSLAQDHGEQYF.

The genes are TRBV20-1 and TRBJ1-2, with D unresolved. The V end was cut by 5 bases, the J end by 6 bases, with 19 bases between. The germline gives CDR1 DFQATT, CDR2 SNEGSKA (reference sequence). This CDR3 has 14 residues. The CDR3 reads CSAAGPRPKDGYTF. The CDR3 DNA reads TGCAGTGCTGCAGGTCCTCGCCCTAAAGATGGCTACACCTTC.

The V and J genes are TRBV18 and TRBJ2-7, with 8 bases that match TRBD1. The CDR3 runs to 14 residues. Losses at the gene ends were 3 bases for V and 1 base for J; bases not matched to a gene: 2. Germline V gene data show CDR1 as KGHSH and CDR2 as LQKENI. The CDR3 region has the DNA TGTGCCAGCTCACCTGACAGGGGATCCTACGAGCAGTACTTC. Its protein is CASSPDRGSYEQYF.

The chain has TRBV25-1 and TRBJ2-7; maybe TRBD2 (5 bases). This CDR3 contains 14 residues. Germline V gene sequence: CDR1 MGHDK, CDR2 SYGVNS. Trimming shortened V by 6 bases and J by 2 bases, and 14 bases separated the two germline ends. CDR3 sequence (DNA): TGTGCCAGCAGGGAAAAGGACGGGGCCTACGAGCAGTACTTC. Its protein product is CASREKDGAYEQYF.

In its sample, this clonotype was seen a few times. The junction departs from germline at one end; a sequencing error may be responsible. The genes are TRBV19 and TRBJ2-6, with D unclear. The CDR3 runs 13 residues. Germline V gene lookup returns CDR1 LNHDA and CDR2 SQIVND (reference sequence). Here the CDR3 reads CASSPSGANVLTF. In DNA form, the CDR3 reads TGTGCCAGCTCTCCCTCTGGAGCCAACGTCCTGACTTTC.

CDR3 residues: CASSHREGGANVLTF. CDR3 coding DNA: TGTGCCAGCAGTCACAGGGAGGGCGGGGCCAACGTCCTGACTTTC. The V and J genes are TRBV9 and TRBJ2-6; weak D call: TRBD2 (7 bases). The CDR3 sequence is 15 residues long. The V gene's germline CDR1 is SGDLS and CDR2 YYNGEE. V gave up 5 bases and J gave up 4 bases, with 13 bases separating them.

V usage is TRBV30 and J usage is TRBJ1-3; D remains ambiguous. The CDR3 is 12 amino acids. Germline CDR1 reads GTSNPN; CDR2 reads SVGIG (reference sequence). Trimming left V 2 bases short and J 0 bases short, with 2 bases between. The CDR3 coding sequence is TGTGCCTGGAGTACCTCTGGAAACACCATATATTTT. Translating gives CAWSTSGNTIYF.

There are a few counts of this clonotype. The V and J genes are TRBV7-3 and TRBJ2-1; 11 bases are a match to TRBD2. Germline V lookup: CDR1 SGHTA, CDR2 FQGTGA. The CDR3 runs 15 residues. The junction had 4 bases not matched to a gene; V was cut back by 5 bases and J by 4 bases. This chain's CDR3 is CASSNSGRAYNEQFF. The CDR3 DNA reads as TGTGCCAGCAGCAATAGCGGGAGGGCATACAATGAGCAGTTCTTC.

The chain carries TRBV12-3 or TRBV12-4 and TRBJ1-1; D is unresolved. Trimming took 5 bases from V and 1 from J, leaving 8 bases between them. The CDR3 runs 13 residues. As DNA, the CDR3 is TGTGCCAGCAGTCGAAACGCGAACACTGAAGCTTTCTTT. Protein sequence: CASSRNANTEAFF.